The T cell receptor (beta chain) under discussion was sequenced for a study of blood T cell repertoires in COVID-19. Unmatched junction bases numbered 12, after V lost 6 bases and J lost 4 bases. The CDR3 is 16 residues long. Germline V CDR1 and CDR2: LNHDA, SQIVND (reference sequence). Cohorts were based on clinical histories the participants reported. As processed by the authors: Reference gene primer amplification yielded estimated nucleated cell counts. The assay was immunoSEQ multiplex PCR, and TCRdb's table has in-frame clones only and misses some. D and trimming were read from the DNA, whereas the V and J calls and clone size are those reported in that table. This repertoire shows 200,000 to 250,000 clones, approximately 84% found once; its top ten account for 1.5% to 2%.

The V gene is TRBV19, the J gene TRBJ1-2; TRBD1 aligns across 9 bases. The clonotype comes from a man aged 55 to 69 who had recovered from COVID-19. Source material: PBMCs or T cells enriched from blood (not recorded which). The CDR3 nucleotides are TGTGCCAGTAGGGGGACAGGGTCCTCCTCCCTCTATGGCTACACCTTC. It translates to CASRGTGSSSLYGYTF.